Each of the 24 T cell receptor beta chains below was sequenced from the same sample in a study of post-analysis software for immune sequencing data. Points from the study as a whole: About five TRBV segments, including TRBV5-6, TRBV5-1 and TRBV20-1, were more frequent in patients than controls.

Their specific antigens are unknown. The TCR beta cDNA libraries contained unique molecular identifiers. TCRdb re-analysed the PCR reads in MiXCR, keeping a single row per CDR3 protein. The data show roughly 800,000 distinct CDR3 sequences, 25% to 30% seen once. Sequencing was carried out using blood. Every receptor here comes from a girl aged 10 to 17 with multiple sclerosis.

This clonotype was observed a few times. The chain is built from TRBV7-2 and TRBJ1-5; perhaps TRBD1 as D (5 bases). The V gene's germline CDR1 is SGHTA and CDR2 FQGNSA. The CDR3 is 16 amino acids. Trimming stripped 5 bases from V and 3 bases from J, with 17 bases between. Written as DNA, the CDR3 is TGTGCCAGCAGCGTAACCGGGGCGGCGAACAATCAGCCCCAGCATTTT. Translation gives CASSVTGAANNQPQHF.

Note on this clonotype: A far larger clone is one base from this, pointing to a likely read error. The chain uses TRBV29-1 and TRBJ2-1, with TRBD2 as a possible D gene (5 bases). Germline V gene sequence: CDR1 SQVTM, CDR2 ANQGSEA. Deletions cut 4 bases from V and 13 bases from J, with 8 bases between. This CDR3 has 9 amino acids. The CDR3 loop is CSVGETQFF. The CDR3 DNA is TGCAGCGTTGGGGAGACCCAGTTCTTC.

This clonotype was found once. V is TRBV20-1 and J is TRBJ2-1, with a weak D call TRBD2 (5 bases). The CDR3 length is 15 residues. CDR1 is DFQATT and CDR2 is SNEGSKA in the germline V gene (reference sequence). V lost 6 bases and J 6 bases, leaving 21 bases between the germline ends. Here the CDR3 DNA reads TGCAGTGCCCCCAGCGAGTGGGAGTTGTTCAATGAGCAGTTCTTC. Protein sequence: CSAPSEWELFNEQFF.

Worth noting for this clonotype: Possible read error: a much larger clone is one base away. The chain links TRBV20-1 to TRBJ2-1, with D uncertain. Per germline, CDR1 DFQATT and CDR2 SNEGSKA (reference sequence). The CDR3 runs to 16 residues. For the CDR3, the DNA is TGCAGTGCTAGAGTGGCCCGTCAGAGCTCCTACAATGGGCAGTTCTTC. Amino acids: CSARVARQSSYNGQFF.

This clonotype was seen many times. The chain recombines TRBV11-2 with TRBJ2-1; D unclear. This CDR3 comprises 12 residues. V shed 8 bases and J shed 11 bases, with 16 bases lying between them. CDR1 is SGHAT and CDR2 is FQNNGV in the germline V gene. CDR3 sequence: CASQGLQDKQFF. The CDR3 nucleotides are TGTGCCAGCCAAGGGCTTCAAGATAAGCAGTTCTTC.

On this clonotype itself: A much larger clone differs by one base, so this may be a read error. This chain joins TRBV20-1 and TRBJ2-5, with D tentatively TRBD2 (5 bases). The J call may be wrong; the DNA end is better matched by TRBJ2-7. The V gene's germline CDR1 is DFQATT and CDR2 SNEGSKA (reference sequence). The CDR3 is made up of 14 amino acids. CDR3 amino acids: CNAKGSESSYEQYF. The CDR3, as DNA: TGCAATGCCAAGGGTAGCGAAAGCTCCTACGAGCAGTACTTC.

The table lists this clonotype with a few counts. The chain links TRBV5-5 to TRBJ1-1; 7 nucleotides line up with TRBD1. Germline values: CDR1 SGHKS, CDR2 YYEKEE (reference sequence). This CDR3 is built from 14 residues. The trim removed 5 bases at V and 4 bases at J, leaving 8 bases unmatched. For the CDR3, the DNA is TGTGCCAGCAGACAGGGGAGGAGTAGCACTGAAGCTTTCTTT. Encoded protein: CASRQGRSSTEAFF.

V usage is TRBV29-1 and J usage is TRBJ1-6; a weak D match, TRBD1 (6 bases). The germline V gene has CDR1 SQVTM and CDR2 ANQGSEA. The length of the CDR3 is 13 residues. V dropped 6 bases and J dropped 6 bases, with 12 bases sitting between them. The CDR3 sequence is CSVAQGTNSPLHF. As DNA, the CDR3 is TGCAGCGTCGCACAGGGAACTAATTCACCCCTCCACTTT.

The chain recombines TRBV7-9 with TRBJ2-1; 7 bases align to TRBD2. Trimming cost V 6 bases and J 5 bases; bases outside gene matches: 22. Germline V gene sequence: CDR1 SEHNR, CDR2 FQNEAQ (reference sequence). This CDR3 contains 19 residues. The CDR3 DNA sequence: TGTGCCAGCAGTTACCTCCCCGGGGGGACCTCCTTAATGGACAATGAGCAGTTCTTC. Residues: CASSYLPGGTSLMDNEQFF.

The chain joins TRBV27 to TRBJ1-1; the D gene is possibly TRBD1 (6 bases). The CDR3 loop spans 15 amino acids. V was pared by 8 bases and J by 0 bases, with 16 bases between. CDR1 is MNHEY, CDR2 SMNVEV, per germline (reference sequence). DNA of the CDR3: TGTGCCAGCCAACCACGGGGGGGGCTGAACACTGAAGCTTTCTTT. It yields the protein CASQPRGGLNTEAFF.

V is TRBV28 and J is TRBJ2-5; tentative D call: TRBD1 (5 bases). V was pared by 1 base and J by 0 bases, with 12 bases between. The CDR3 spans 16 residues. Germline V gene lookup returns CDR1 MDHEN and CDR2 SYDVKM. Here the CDR3 DNA reads TGTGCCAGCAGTTTATCGGGCCAGGGATACCAAGAGACCCAGTACTTC. Protein: CASSLSGQGYQETQYF.

This clonotype occurred a few times. The rearrangement joins TRBV2 to TRBJ1-6; D remains ambiguous. The CDR3 loop spans 11 amino acids. V was trimmed by 5 bases and J by 7 bases, leaving 3 bases between them. Germline loops: CDR1 SNHLY, CDR2 FYNNEI. As DNA, the CDR3 is TGTGCCAGCAGTACGAATTCACCCCTCCACTTT. Translation: CASSTNSPLHF. Looking up the rest from reference TRBV2 and TRBJ1-6 gives the full variable domain: EPEVTQTPSHQVTQMGQEVILRCVPISNHLYFYWYRQILGQKVEFLVSFYNNEISEKSEIFDDQFSVERPDGSNFTLKIRSTKLEDSAMYFCASSTNSPLHFGNGTRLTVT.

The table lists this clonotype with a few counts. J is TRBJ1-2 and V is TRBV10-3, with D hard to call. The CDR3 covers 11 residues. Trimming cost V 6 bases and J 4 bases, with 6 bases left between them. Germline V CDR1 and CDR2: ENHRY, SYGVKD. As DNA, the CDR3 is TGTGCCATCAGGGACGTCTATGGCTACACCTTC. Protein product: CAIRDVYGYTF.

The chain has TRBV28 and TRBJ2-5, with TRBD2 matching 8 bases. The V segment lost 6 bases and the J segment 4 bases; nucleotides outside the gene matches: 10. Germline V lookup: CDR1 MDHEN, CDR2 SYDVKM. The CDR3 loop spans 15 amino acids. CDR3 sequence: CASSRRGGRRETQYF. Written as DNA, the CDR3 is TGTGCCAGCAGCCGACGGGGGGGCCGTCGAGAGACCCAGTACTTC.

Only a few counts were recorded for this clonotype. An end of the junction does not agree with germline; a read error may underlie this. The chain has TRBV10-3 and TRBJ1-5, with a possible D match to TRBD1 (6 bases). Germline CDR1 reads ENHRY; CDR2 reads SYGVKD. This CDR3 comprises 15 residues. The DNA for the CDR3 is TGTGCCATCAGTGAGGGACAGATTAGCAGTCAGCCCCAGCATTTT. It yields the protein CAISEGQISSQPQHF.

The CDR3 DNA reads as TGCGCCAGCAGCTTCATGGGTAGGCTAGATCAGCCCCAGCATTTT. Its translation: CASSFMGRLDQPQHF. The V gene is TRBV5-1, the J gene TRBJ1-5; D unresolved. The V end was cut by 2 bases, the J end by 5 bases, with 14 bases between. This CDR3 spans 15 amino acids. Germline V lookup: CDR1 SGHRS, CDR2 YFSETQ.

This clonotype was seen many times. This rearrangement joins TRBV4-1 to TRBJ2-1; D is unclear. The CDR3 has 16 amino acids. In germline, CDR1 is MGHRA, CDR2 YSYEKL. The V end lost 0 bases, the J end lost 9 bases, and 18 bases lay between the germline ends. CDR3 in amino acids: CASSQDWGALRTEQFF. The CDR3 nucleotides are TGCGCCAGCAGCCAAGATTGGGGTGCGCTTAGGACTGAGCAGTTCTTC.

CDR3 sequence: CASRTDGHYEQYF. In nucleotides, the CDR3 is TGTGCCAGCAGAACCGACGGGCACTACGAGCAGTACTTC. The V and J genes are TRBV28 and TRBJ2-4; D gene uncertain. Near its end, the DNA agrees better with TRBJ2-7, so the J call may be wrong. Germline V gene data show CDR1 as MDHEN and CDR2 as SYDVKM. The CDR3 is made up of 13 amino acids.

This clonotype was detected ten times or more. Sequence at one end of the junction differs from germline and may be a read error. V and J are TRBV5-1 and TRBJ1-5, with D hard to call. The CDR3 extends over 13 amino acids. Per the germline V gene, CDR1 is SGHRS and CDR2 is YFSETQ. The CDR3 is CASSFDSNQPQHF. The CDR3 DNA reads as TGTGCCAGCAGTTTTGATAGCAATCAGCCCCAGCATTTT.

This clonotype turned up a few times. The chain employs TRBV5-6 and TRBJ2-3; the D gene is possibly TRBD1 (5 bases). V was shortened by 0 bases and J by 0 bases, with 11 bases between the two germline ends. This CDR3 spans 16 amino acids. The germline V gene has CDR1 SGHDT and CDR2 YYEEEE. The CDR3, as DNA: TGTGCCAGCAGCTTGGACAGGAGCTCTAGCACAGATACGCAGTATTTT. Protein product: CASSLDRSSSTDTQYF.

The V and J genes are TRBV2 and TRBJ1-2; 8 bases match TRBD1. The CDR3 runs to 15 residues. The ends lost 4 bases at V and 4 bases at J; junction bases unmatched: 8. CDR1 is SNHLY and CDR2 is FYNNEI in the germline V gene. CDR3 residues: CASSVVGQGGYGYTF. The CDR3 DNA sequence: TGTGCCAGCAGTGTCGTAGGACAGGGCGGCTATGGCTACACCTTC.

In this sample, this clonotype turned up a few times. The genes are TRBV9 and TRBJ2-5; 9 bases match TRBD2. The J call is doubtful: the DNA matches TRBJ2-7 better. The CDR3 is 16 residues long. The germline V gene has CDR1 SGDLS and CDR2 YYNGEE. In DNA, the CDR3 is TGTGCCAGCAGCGAGCGGGGGGAGGGCGGATCCTACGAGCAGTACTTC. As protein: CASSERGEGGSYEQYF.

This clonotype has ten or more counts. The chain employs TRBV7-9 and TRBJ2-1; the match to TRBD2 covers 9 bases. Per the germline V gene, CDR1 is SEHNR and CDR2 is FQNEAQ (reference sequence). V shed 5 bases, J shed 9 bases, and the junction held 8 bases outside the gene matches. The CDR3 is 14 amino acids. CDR3: CASSLRGGAGEQFF. The CDR3 DNA reads as TGTGCCAGCAGCCTCCGCGGGGGGGCGGGTGAGCAGTTCTTC.

The rearrangement joins TRBV29-1 to TRBJ1-2, with D unresolved. The CDR3 spans 12 residues. Trimming took 6 bases from V and 6 from J, leaving 14 bases between them. The V gene's germline CDR1 is SQVTM and CDR2 ANQGSEA. The CDR3 region has the DNA TGCAGCGTCTCCGACACGCTCAATGGCTACACCTTC. Translation: CSVSDTLNGYTF.